This TCR beta chain was captured in a study of T cell responses to AZD1222 COVID-19 vaccine. As for the study in general: Both about-4-week and about-12-week second-dose recipients were combined. Findings and limits, study-wide: The donors showed a predominance of white British ancestry and of females, with possible underestimation of clonal diversity. Baseline serostatus was positive in only a handful of AZD1222 recipients.

The table came from immunoSEQ multiplex PCR; TCRdb's copy has only in-frame clones and leaves some out. The sample carries tens of thousands of clones, 75% to 85% recorded once. This CDR3 comprises 14 residues. The V gene's germline CDR1 is SNHLY and CDR2 FYNNEI. V was shortened by 6 bases and J by 6 bases, with 12 bases between the two germline ends. Regarding this clone: Antigen specificity is unknown.

V usage is TRBV2 and J usage is TRBJ1-6, with D tentatively TRBD1 (5 bases). Sequences were derived from peripheral blood, sampled on day 0 of AZD1222 vaccination. This TCR derives from an adult in good health. The CDR3, as DNA: TGTGCCAGCAGAGAATGGGACCTTAATTCACCCCTCCACTTT. As protein: CASREWDLNSPLHF.